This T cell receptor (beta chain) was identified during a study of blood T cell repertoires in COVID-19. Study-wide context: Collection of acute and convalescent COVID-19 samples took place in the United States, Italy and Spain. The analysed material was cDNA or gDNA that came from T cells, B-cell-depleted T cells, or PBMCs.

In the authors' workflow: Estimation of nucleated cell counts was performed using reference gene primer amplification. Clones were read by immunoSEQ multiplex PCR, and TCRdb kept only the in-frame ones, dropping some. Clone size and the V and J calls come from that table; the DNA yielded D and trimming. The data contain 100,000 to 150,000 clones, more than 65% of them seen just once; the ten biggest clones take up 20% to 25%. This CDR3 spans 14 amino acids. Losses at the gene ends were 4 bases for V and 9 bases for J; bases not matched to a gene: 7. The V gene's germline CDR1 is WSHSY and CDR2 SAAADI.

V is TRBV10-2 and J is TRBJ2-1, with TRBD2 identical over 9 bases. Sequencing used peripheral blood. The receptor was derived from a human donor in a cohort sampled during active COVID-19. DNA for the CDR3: TGCGCCAGCAGTGCGGTAGCGGGAGTGAGTGAGCAGTTCTTC. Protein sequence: CASSAVAGVSEQFF.